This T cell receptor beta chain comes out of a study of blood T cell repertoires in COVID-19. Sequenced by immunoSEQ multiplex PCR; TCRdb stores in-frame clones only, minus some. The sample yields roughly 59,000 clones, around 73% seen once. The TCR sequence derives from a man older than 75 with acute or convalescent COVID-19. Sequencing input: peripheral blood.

The CDR3 loop reads CASSQDRGQRWNTIYF. The CDR3 DNA sequence: TGTGCCAGCAGCCAAGATAGGGGACAGAGGTGGAACACCATATATTTT. The gene calls are TRBV3-1 (or the pseudogene TRBV3-2) and TRBJ1-3, with 7 bases fitting TRBD1. Germline V gives CDR1 LGHDT, CDR2 YNNKEL (reference sequence). J gave up 7 bases and V 0 bases, and 9 bases lay outside the gene matches. This CDR3 comprises 16 residues.